Listed below are T cell receptor beta chains from one sample, sequenced in a study of post-analysis software for immune sequencing data. TCRdb re-analysed the PCR reads in MiXCR, keeping a single row per CDR3 protein. The sample yields 740,000 or so distinct CDR3 sequences, roughly 58% seen once. The specimen sequenced was blood. Every receptor here comes from a girl aged 5-17 years with multiple sclerosis. The CDR3 runs from the conserved cysteine through the conserved F or W. Each record gives: CDR3 protein, CDR3 DNA, J gene, D gene, V gene, clone size. The D gene is left open where the match is weak. A clone size is listed for some rows: how often the clone was seen (once, few, many), or a class if it is expanded.

CDR3 protein: CASSFSSGSNEQYF
CDR3 DNA: TGTGCCAGCAGTTTCTCTAGCGGGAGCAACGAGCAGTACTTC
J gene: TRBJ2-7
D gene: TRBD2
V gene: TRBV27
clone size: -

CDR3 protein: CSAREGPEVGELFF
CDR3 DNA: TGCAGTGCTAGAGAGGGCCCGGAGGTCGGGGAGCTGTTTTTT
J gene: TRBJ2-2
D gene: -
V gene: TRBV20-1
clone size: -

CDR3 protein: CASSLGQGPWREQYF
CDR3 DNA: TGTGCCAGCAGCTTAGGGCAGGGCCCTTGGCGCGAGCAGTACTTC
J gene: TRBJ2-7
D gene: -
V gene: TRBV7-9
clone size: -

CDR3 protein: CASSMRGPQDTQYF
CDR3 DNA: TGTGCCAGCAGTATGCGGGGGCCGCAAGATACGCAGTATTTT
J gene: TRBJ2-3
D gene: -
V gene: TRBV6-1
clone size: -

CDR3 protein: CASDSTPGTEAFF
CDR3 DNA: TGTGCCAGCGACTCGACCCCGGGCACTGAAGCTTTCTTT
J gene: TRBJ1-1
D gene: -
V gene: TRBV6-6
clone size: -

CDR3 protein: CASSAGFGSYETQYF
CDR3 DNA: TGTGCCAGCTCAGCGGGGTTTGGTAGCTACGAGACCCAGTACTTC
J gene: TRBJ2-5
D gene: -
V gene: TRBV18
clone size: many

CDR3 protein: CASRIPSPGTGIADTQYF
CDR3 DNA: TGCGCCAGCAGGATCCCTTCCCCCGGGACAGGGATCGCAGATACGCAGTATTTT
J gene: TRBJ2-3
D gene: TRBD1
V gene: TRBV5-1
clone size: -

CDR3 protein: CANAGTQETQYF
CDR3 DNA: TGTGCCAACGCCGGGACTCAAGAGACCCAGTACTTC
J gene: TRBJ2-5
D gene: -
V gene: TRBV2
clone size: -

CDR3 protein: CASSLAVSPGRGGNEQFF
CDR3 DNA: TGCGCCAGCAGCTTGGCTGTCTCGCCCGGGAGGGGAGGGAATGAGCAGTTCTTC
J gene: TRBJ2-1
D gene: TRBD2
V gene: TRBV5-1
clone size: -

CDR3 protein: CSAIKPGGLSEEQYF
CDR3 DNA: TGCAGTGCTATTAAACCAGGGGGCCTATCGGAAGAGCAGTACTTC
J gene: TRBJ2-7
D gene: TRBD1
V gene: TRBV20-1
clone size: -

CDR3 protein: CASSLIAGYTDTQYF
CDR3 DNA: TGTGCCAGCAGCCTCATAGCGGGGTACACAGATACGCAGTATTTT
J gene: TRBJ2-3
D gene: TRBD2
V gene: TRBV7-9
clone size: few

CDR3 protein: CASRSEGGNQPQHF
CDR3 DNA: TGTGCCAGCAGAAGCGAGGGGGGCAATCAGCCCCAGCATTTT
J gene: TRBJ1-5
D gene: -
V gene: TRBV12-3/TRBV12-4
clone size: -

CDR3 protein: CASSFNTAYEQYF
CDR3 DNA: TGCGCCAGCAGCTTCAACACGGCATACGAGCAGTACTTC
J gene: TRBJ2-7
D gene: -
V gene: TRBV5-1
clone size: -

CDR3 protein: CASSSPRQGNPNYGYTF
CDR3 DNA: TGTGCCAGCAGTTCCCCCCGGCAGGGGAATCCTAACTATGGCTACACCTTC
J gene: TRBJ1-2
D gene: -
V gene: TRBV12-3/TRBV12-4
clone size: -

CDR3 protein: CASSLDTGGASNLAKDIQYF
CDR3 DNA: TGCGCCAGCAGCTTGGATACAGGGGGCGCGTCTAATTTAGCCAAAGACATTCAGTACTTC
J gene: TRBJ2-4
D gene: TRBD1
V gene: TRBV5-1
clone size: -

CDR3 protein: CSRGTDTQYF
CDR3 DNA: TGCAGTCGCGGCACAGATACGCAGTATTTT
J gene: TRBJ2-3
D gene: -
V gene: TRBV20-1
clone size: few

CDR3 protein: CSVVAGGHNEQYF
CDR3 DNA: TGCAGCGTTGTTGCGGGGGGACACAATGAGCAGTACTTC
J gene: TRBJ2-7
D gene: TRBD2
V gene: TRBV29-1
clone size: -

CDR3 protein: CASSQAWDTEAFF
CDR3 DNA: TGTGCCAGCAGTCAAGCCTGGGACACTGAAGCTTTCTTT
J gene: TRBJ1-1
D gene: -
V gene: TRBV6-6
clone size: -

CDR3 protein: CASTSDRVLTYEQYF
CDR3 DNA: TGTGCCAGCACCTCGGACAGGGTTTTAACCTACGAGCAGTACTTC
J gene: TRBJ2-7
D gene: TRBD1
V gene: TRBV7-9
clone size: few

CDR3 protein: CASSLDPRGPANTEAFF
CDR3 DNA: TGCGCCAGCAGCTTGGATCCCAGGGGACCGGCGAACACTGAAGCTTTCTTT
J gene: TRBJ1-1
D gene: -
V gene: TRBV5-1
clone size: -

CDR3 protein: CSCTGANYGYTF
CDR3 DNA: TGCAGCTGTACAGGGGCTAACTATGGCTACACCTTC
J gene: TRBJ1-2
D gene: TRBD1
V gene: TRBV29-1
clone size: -

CDR3 protein: CSVVRETQYF
CDR3 DNA: TGCAGCGTTGTTCGAGAGACCCAGTACTTC
J gene: TRBJ2-5
D gene: -
V gene: TRBV29-1
clone size: many

CDR3 protein: CSVQVTNTGELFF
CDR3 DNA: TGCAGTGTCCAGGTTACGAACACCGGGGAGCTGTTTTTT
J gene: TRBJ2-2
D gene: -
V gene: TRBV20-1
clone size: -

CDR3 protein: CASSSALAGGYSYEQYF
CDR3 DNA: TGCGCCAGCAGCTCCGCTTTAGCGGGAGGGTACTCCTACGAGCAGTACTTC
J gene: TRBJ2-7
D gene: TRBD2
V gene: TRBV5-1
clone size: -

CDR3 protein: CSVAPLAGSYGYTF
CDR3 DNA: TGCAGCGTTGCCCCTCTAGCAGGGTCCTATGGCTACACCTTC
J gene: TRBJ1-2
D gene: -
V gene: TRBV29-1
clone size: -

CDR3 protein: CASSSQGQGTYEQYF
CDR3 DNA: TGTGCCAGCAGTTCCCAGGGGCAAGGGACCTACGAGCAGTACTTC
J gene: TRBJ2-7
D gene: -
V gene: TRBV2
clone size: few

CDR3 protein: CASSPNGYNEQFF
CDR3 DNA: TGTGCCAGCTCACCAAACGGATACAATGAGCAGTTCTTC
J gene: TRBJ2-1
D gene: -
V gene: TRBV18
clone size: -

CDR3 protein: CASSLTPTAEAFF
CDR3 DNA: TGTGCCAGCAGCTTAACTCCCACAGCTGAAGCTTTCTTT
J gene: TRBJ1-1
D gene: -
V gene: TRBV7-3
clone size: -

CDR3 protein: CAIFLRDRDPHEQYF
CDR3 DNA: TGTGCCATCTTTCTCCGGGACAGGGATCCCCACGAGCAGTACTTC
J gene: TRBJ2-7
D gene: TRBD1
V gene: TRBV10-3
clone size: -